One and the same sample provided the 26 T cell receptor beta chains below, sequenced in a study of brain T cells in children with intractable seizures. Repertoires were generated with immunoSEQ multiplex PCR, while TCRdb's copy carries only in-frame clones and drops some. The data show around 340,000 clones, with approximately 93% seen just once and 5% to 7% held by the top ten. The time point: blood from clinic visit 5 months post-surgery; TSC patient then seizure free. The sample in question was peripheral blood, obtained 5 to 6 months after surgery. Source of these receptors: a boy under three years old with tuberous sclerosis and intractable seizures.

The DNA for the CDR3 is TGTGCCAGCTCACCACCGGTGGGCGGGGAGCTGTTTTTT. Protein sequence: CASSPPVGGELFF. The gene calls are TRBV18 and TRBJ2-2; D is unclear. Germline loops: CDR1 KGHSH, CDR2 LQKENI. Trimming took off 0 bases at V and 7 bases at J, with 6 bases between the two ends. The length of the CDR3 is 13 residues.

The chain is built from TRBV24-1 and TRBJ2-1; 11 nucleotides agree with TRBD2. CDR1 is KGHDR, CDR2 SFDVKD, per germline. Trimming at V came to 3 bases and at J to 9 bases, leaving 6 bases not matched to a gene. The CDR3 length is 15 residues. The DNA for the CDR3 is TGTGCCACCAGTGATCCCGGGACTAGCGGCGCTGAGCAGTTCTTC. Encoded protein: CATSDPGTSGAEQFF.

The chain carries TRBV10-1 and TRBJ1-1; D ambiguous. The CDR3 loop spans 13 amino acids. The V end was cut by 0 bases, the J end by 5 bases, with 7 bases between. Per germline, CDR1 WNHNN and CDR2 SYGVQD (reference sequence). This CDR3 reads CASSESWGTEAFF. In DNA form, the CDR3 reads TGCGCCAGCAGTGAGTCGTGGGGAACTGAAGCTTTCTTT.

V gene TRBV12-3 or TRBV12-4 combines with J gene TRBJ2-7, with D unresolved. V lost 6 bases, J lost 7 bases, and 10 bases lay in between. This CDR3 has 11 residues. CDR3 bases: TGTGCCAGCAGCCCCGCTGAGGAGCAGTACTTC. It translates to CASSPAEEQYF.

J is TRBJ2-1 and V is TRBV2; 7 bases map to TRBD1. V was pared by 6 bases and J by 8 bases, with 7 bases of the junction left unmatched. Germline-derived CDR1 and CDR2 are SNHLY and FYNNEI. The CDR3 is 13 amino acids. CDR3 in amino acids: CASRGDRVYEQFF. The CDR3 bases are TGTGCCAGCAGAGGAGACAGGGTCTATGAGCAGTTCTTC. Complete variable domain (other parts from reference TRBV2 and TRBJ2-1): EPEVTQTPSHQVTQMGQEVILRCVPISNHLYFYWYRQILGQKVEFLVSFYNNEISEKSEIFDDQFSVERPDGSNFTLKIRSTKLEDSAMYFCASRGDRVYEQFFGPGTRLTVL.

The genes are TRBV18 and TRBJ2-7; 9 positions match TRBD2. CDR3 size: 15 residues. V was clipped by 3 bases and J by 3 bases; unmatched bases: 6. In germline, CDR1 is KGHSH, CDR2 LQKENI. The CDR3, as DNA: TGTGCCAGCTCACCCGTGGCTAGCGGGAACTACGAGCAGTACTTC. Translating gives CASSPVASGNYEQYF.

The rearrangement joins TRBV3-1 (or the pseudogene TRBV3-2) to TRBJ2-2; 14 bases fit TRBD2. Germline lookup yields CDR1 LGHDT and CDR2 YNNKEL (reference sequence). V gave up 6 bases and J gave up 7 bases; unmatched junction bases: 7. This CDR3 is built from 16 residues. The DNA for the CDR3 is TGTGCCAGCAGTCGGAGACTAGCGGGAGGGATCGGGGAGCTGTTTTTT. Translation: CASSRRLAGGIGELFF.

The CDR3 nucleotides are TGTGCCAGTAGTCTAGGGTTTACCGGAAACTATGGCTACACCTTC. Residues: CASSLGFTGNYGYTF. The V call is TRBV19, the J call TRBJ1-2; D gene unclear. This CDR3 is 15 amino acids long. CDR1 is LNHDA, CDR2 SQIVND, per germline (reference sequence). Trimming took 5 bases from V and 2 from J, leaving 15 bases between them.

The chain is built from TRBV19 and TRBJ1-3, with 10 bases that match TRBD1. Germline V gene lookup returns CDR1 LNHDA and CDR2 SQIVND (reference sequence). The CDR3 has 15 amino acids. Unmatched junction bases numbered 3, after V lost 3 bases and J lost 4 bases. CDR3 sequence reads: CASSMATGGGNTIYF. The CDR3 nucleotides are TGTGCCAGTAGTATGGCGACAGGGGGCGGAAACACCATATATTTT.

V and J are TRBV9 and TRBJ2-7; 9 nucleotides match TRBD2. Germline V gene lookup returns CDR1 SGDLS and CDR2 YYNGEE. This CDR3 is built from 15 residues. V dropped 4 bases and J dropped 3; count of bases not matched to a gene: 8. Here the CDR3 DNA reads TGTGCCAGCAGCCCTGGTAGCGGGAGTATCTACGAGCAGTACTTC. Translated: CASSPGSGSIYEQYF.

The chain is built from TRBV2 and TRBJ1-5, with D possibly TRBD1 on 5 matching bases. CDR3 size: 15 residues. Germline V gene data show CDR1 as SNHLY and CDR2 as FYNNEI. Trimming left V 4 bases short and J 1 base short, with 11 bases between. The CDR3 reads CASSARDVSNQPQHF. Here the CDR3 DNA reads TGTGCCAGCAGTGCCAGGGATGTCAGCAATCAGCCCCAGCATTTT.

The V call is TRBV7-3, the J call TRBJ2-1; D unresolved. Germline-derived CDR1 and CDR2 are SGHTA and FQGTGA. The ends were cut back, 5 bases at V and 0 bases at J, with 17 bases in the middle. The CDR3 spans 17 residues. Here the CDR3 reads CASSRKATPSSYNEQFF. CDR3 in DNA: TGTGCCAGCAGCCGGAAAGCTACTCCGAGCTCCTACAATGAGCAGTTCTTC.

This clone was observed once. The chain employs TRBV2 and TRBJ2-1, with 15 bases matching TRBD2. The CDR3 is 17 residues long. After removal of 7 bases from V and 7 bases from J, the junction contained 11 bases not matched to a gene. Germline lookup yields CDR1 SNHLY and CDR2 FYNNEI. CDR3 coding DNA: TGTGCCAGCACCCCACCGGGACTAGCGGGAGGTAGTAATGAGCAGTTCTTC. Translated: CASTPPGLAGGSNEQFF.

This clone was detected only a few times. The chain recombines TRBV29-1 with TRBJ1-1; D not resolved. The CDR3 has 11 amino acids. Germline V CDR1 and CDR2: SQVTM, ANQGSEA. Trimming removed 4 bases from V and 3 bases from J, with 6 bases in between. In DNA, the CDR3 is TGCAGCGTTGTTAGCTACACTGAAGCTTTCTTT. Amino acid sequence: CSVVSYTEAFF.

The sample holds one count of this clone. CDR3 in DNA: TGTGCCAGCTCACCTTCCGGTCGGGCGCAAGAGACCCAGTACTTC. This gives the protein CASSPSGRAQETQYF. The gene calls are TRBV18 and TRBJ2-5; D uncertain. Germline-derived CDR1 and CDR2 are KGHSH and LQKENI. This CDR3 contains 15 residues. Trimming removed 3 bases at V and 2 bases at J, with 13 bases between. Looking up the rest from reference TRBV18 and TRBJ2-5 gives the full variable domain: NAGVMQNPRHLVRRRGQEARLRCSPMKGHSHVYWYRQLPEEGLKFMVYLQKENIIDESGMPKERFSAEFPKEGPSILRIQQVVRGDSAAYFCASSPSGRAQETQYFGPGTRLLVL.

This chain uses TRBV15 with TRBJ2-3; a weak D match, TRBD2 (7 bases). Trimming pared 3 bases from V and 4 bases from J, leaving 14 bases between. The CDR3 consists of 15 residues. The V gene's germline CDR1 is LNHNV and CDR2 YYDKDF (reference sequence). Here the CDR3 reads CATSRGGAPPDTQYF. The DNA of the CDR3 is TGTGCCACCAGCAGGGGGGGGGCGCCCCCAGATACGCAGTATTTT.

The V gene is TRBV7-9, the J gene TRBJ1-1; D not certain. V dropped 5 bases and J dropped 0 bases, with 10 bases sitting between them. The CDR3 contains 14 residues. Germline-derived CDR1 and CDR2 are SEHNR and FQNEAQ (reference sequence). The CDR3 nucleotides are TGTGCCAGCAGCCTAAAGGGAATGAACACTGAAGCTTTCTTT. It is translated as CASSLKGMNTEAFF.

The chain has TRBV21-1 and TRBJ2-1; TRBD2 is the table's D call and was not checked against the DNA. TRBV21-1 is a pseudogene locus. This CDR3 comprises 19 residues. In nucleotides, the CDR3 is TGTGCCAGCATTAATACGACGCGGGTTAGTTCTAGCTCCTACAATGAGCAGTTCTTC. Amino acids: CASINTTRVSSSSYNEQFF.

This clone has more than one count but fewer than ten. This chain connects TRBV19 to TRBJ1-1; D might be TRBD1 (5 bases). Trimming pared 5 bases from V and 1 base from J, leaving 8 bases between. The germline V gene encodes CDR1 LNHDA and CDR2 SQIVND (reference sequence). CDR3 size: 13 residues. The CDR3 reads CASSGQGNTEAFF. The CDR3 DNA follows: TGTGCCAGTAGTGGGCAGGGGAACACTGAAGCTTTCTTT.

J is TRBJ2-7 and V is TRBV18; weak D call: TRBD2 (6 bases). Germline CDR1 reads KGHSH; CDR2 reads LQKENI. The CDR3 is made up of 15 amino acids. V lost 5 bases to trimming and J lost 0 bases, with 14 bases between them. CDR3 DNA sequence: TGTGCCAGCTCAAGGGACTCCTGGAGCTCCTACGAGCAGTACTTC. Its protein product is CASSRDSWSSYEQYF.

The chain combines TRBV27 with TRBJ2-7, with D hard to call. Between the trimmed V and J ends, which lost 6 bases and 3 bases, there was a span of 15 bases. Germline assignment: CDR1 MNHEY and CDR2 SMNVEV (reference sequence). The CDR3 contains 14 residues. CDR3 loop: CASRPPRNLYEQYF. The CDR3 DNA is TGTGCCAGCAGACCCCCCAGAAATCTCTACGAGCAGTACTTC.

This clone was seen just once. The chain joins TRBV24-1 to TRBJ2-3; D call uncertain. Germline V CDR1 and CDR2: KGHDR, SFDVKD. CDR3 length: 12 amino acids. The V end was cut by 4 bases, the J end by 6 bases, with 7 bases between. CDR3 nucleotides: TGTGCCACCAGTGACCCCCTGGATACGCAGTATTTT. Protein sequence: CATSDPLDTQYF.

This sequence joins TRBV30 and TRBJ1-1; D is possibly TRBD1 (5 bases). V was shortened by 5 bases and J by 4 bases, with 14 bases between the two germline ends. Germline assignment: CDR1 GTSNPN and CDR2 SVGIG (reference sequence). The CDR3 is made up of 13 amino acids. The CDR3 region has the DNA TGTGCCTGGGGAGGGGAGTATAGCACTGAAGCTTTCTTT. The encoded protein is CAWGGEYSTEAFF.

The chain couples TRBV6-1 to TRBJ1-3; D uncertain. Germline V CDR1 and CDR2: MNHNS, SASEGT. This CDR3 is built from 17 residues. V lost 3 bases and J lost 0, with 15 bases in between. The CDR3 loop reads CASSDPTRAGSGNTIYF. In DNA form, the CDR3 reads TGTGCCAGCAGTGACCCCACGCGCGCGGGCTCTGGAAACACCATATATTTT.

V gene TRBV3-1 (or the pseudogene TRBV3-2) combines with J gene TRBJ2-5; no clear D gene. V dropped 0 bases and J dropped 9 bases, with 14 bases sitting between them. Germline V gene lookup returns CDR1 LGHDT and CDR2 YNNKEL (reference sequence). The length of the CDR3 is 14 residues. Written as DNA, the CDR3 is TGTGCCAGCAGCCAAGATTCTGGAACTGGGTCCCAGTACTTC. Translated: CASSQDSGTGSQYF.

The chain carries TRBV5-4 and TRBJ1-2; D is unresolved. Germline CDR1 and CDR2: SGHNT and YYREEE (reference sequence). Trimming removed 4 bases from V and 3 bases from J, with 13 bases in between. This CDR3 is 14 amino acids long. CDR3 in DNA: TGTGCCAGCAGCGAGACGCTCGGGGACTATGGCTACACCTTC. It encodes CASSETLGDYGYTF.